This T cell receptor (beta chain) derives from a study of T cell responses to AZD1222 COVID-19 vaccine. Overall study results and limits: Increases in Spike-specific TCR breadth and depth were seen after two AZD1222 doses. CD4 TCRs covered the whole spike, strongest at regions 160-218 and 743-854.

The study pooled second doses at about 4 or about 12 weeks. Comment on this clone: Its target is not known.

Trimming cost V 2 bases and J 5 bases, with 4 bases left between them. Germline loops: CDR1 LGHDT, CDR2 YNNKEL (reference sequence). The CDR3 totals 11 residues. Sequenced by immunoSEQ multiplex PCR; TCRdb stores in-frame clones only, minus some. The table has about 120,000 clones, under 95% seen once. The chain employs TRBV3-1 (or the pseudogene TRBV3-2) and TRBJ2-7; D gene ambiguous. Sequencing used peripheral blood, obtained 28 days after the second AZD1222 dose. The sequence derives from an adult who received the AZD1222 COVID-19 vaccine. This CDR3 is CASSQSHEQYF. The DNA for the CDR3 is TGTGCCAGCAGCCAAAGTCACGAGCAGTACTTC.